The clone carrying this T cell receptor (beta chain) showed up just a few times. What it binds is not known. The CDR3 extends over 15 amino acids. Trimming shortened V by 4 bases and J by 4 bases, and 17 bases separated the two germline ends. Looked up from germline, CDR1 is SGHRS and CDR2 is YFSETQ. A single record per CDR3 protein comes from TCRdb applying MiXCR to the 5' RACE reads. The sample carries roughly 300,000 distinct CDR3 sequences, around 8.1% recorded once. This sample was taken from a study of T cells after yellow fever vaccination. At the level of the study: SMART-Seq v4 Ultra Low Input prepared libraries from low-cell fractions.

Findings of the study overall: Highly abundant clonotypes carried over from the bulk population could end up in FACS-sorted repertoires as contaminants. Weaker, the secondary response peaked sooner, at day 5 versus 15.

Specimen: PBMCs, collected about 49 days after the first yellow fever vaccination. The chain employs TRBV5-1 and TRBJ1-2; possibly TRBD1 for D (5 bases). This TCR came from a man younger than 30 who received the YFV17D yellow fever vaccine. The CDR3: CASSPPGVGSYGYTF. The CDR3 DNA reads as TGCGCCAGCAGCCCACCGGGGGTAGGGAGCTATGGCTACACCTTC.